This T cell receptor beta chain was captured in a study of T cells in Graves' hyperthyroidism and ophthalmopathy. This clonotype was detected a few times. Germline CDR1 reads DFQATT; CDR2 reads SNEGSKA (reference sequence). Trimming cost V 6 bases and J 2 bases, with 14 bases left between them. This CDR3 is built from 14 residues. Amplification targeted TCR beta CDR3 regions from RNA transcripts. Using the HTBI primer set, a first-round RT-PCR was run on the TCR CDR3. TCRdb processed the multiplex PCR reads anew with MiXCR; each CDR3 protein has one entry. The sample yields about 710,000 distinct CDR3 sequences, 16% seen once.

This clonotype was sampled from a man younger than 30 with Graves' hyperthyroidism. Sequenced material: blood. The chain is built from TRBV20-1 and TRBJ2-1, with no clear D. CDR3 in amino acids: CSAPPRQTYNEQFF. The CDR3 DNA reads TGCAGTGCGCCCCCCCGGCAGACCTACAATGAGCAGTTCTTC.